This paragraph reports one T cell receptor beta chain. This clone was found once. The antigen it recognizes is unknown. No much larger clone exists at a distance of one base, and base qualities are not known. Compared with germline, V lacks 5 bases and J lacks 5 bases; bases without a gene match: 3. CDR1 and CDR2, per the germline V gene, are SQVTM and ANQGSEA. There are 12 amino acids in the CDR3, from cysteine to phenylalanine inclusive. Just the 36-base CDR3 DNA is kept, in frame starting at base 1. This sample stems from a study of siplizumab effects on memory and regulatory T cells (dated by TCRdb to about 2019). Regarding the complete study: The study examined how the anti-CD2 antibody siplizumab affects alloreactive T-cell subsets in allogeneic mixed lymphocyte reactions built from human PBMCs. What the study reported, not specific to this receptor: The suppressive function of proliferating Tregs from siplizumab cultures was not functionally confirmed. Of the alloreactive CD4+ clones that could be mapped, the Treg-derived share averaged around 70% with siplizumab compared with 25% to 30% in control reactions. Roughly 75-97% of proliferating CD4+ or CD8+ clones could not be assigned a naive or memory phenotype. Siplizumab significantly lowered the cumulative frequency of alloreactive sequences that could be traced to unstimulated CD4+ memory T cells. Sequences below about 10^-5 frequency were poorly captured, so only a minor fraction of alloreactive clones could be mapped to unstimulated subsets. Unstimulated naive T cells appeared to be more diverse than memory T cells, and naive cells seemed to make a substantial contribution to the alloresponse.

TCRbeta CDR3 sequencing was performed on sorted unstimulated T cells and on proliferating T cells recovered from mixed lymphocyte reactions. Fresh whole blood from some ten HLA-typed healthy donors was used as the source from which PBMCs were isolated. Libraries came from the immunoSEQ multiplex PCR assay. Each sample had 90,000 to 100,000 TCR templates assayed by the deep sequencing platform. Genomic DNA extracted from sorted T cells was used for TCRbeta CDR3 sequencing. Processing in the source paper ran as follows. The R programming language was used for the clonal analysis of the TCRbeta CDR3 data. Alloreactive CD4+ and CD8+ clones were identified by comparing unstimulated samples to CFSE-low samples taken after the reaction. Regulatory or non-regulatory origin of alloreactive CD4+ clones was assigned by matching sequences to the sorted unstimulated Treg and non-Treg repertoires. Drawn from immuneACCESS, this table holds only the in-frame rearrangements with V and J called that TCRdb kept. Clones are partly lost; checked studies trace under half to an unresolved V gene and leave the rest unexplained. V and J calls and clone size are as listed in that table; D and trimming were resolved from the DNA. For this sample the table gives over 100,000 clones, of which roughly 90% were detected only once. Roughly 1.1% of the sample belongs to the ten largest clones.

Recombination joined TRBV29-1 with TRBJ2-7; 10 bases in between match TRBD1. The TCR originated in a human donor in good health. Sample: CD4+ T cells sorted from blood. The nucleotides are TGCAGCGTTCAGACAGGGGGCGACGAGCAGTACTTC. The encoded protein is CSVQTGGDEQYF.